These 12 T cell receptor beta chains originate from one sample sequenced in a study of T cells in Graves' hyperthyroidism and ophthalmopathy. Authors of the study amplified TCR beta CDR3 regions from RNA transcripts. TCR CDR3 underwent first-round RT-PCR with the HTBI primer set. TCRdb reprocessed the multiplex PCR reads with MiXCR, giving one entry per CDR3 protein. The profile shows a few hundred thousand distinct CDR3 sequences, less than 25% of them singletons. Material for sequencing was blood. These receptors were obtained from a man aged 18 to 29 with Graves' hyperthyroidism.

At least ten counts were recorded for this clonotype. The J gene is TRBJ2-5, the V gene TRBV11-3; the match to TRBD2 covers 10 bases. This CDR3 spans 14 amino acids. After removal of 4 bases from V and 5 bases from J, the junction contained 4 bases not matched to a gene. Germline values: CDR1 SGHNT, CDR2 YENEEA. CDR3 protein: CASSSSGGVETQYF. CDR3 DNA: TGTGCCAGCAGCTCCAGCGGGGGGGTGGAGACCCAGTACTTC.

This clonotype has just a few counts. CDR3 loop: CASSPDFLVHEQYF. CDR3 sequence (DNA): TGTGCCAGCAGCCCAGATTTTTTAGTCCACGAGCAGTACTTC. This chain joins TRBV9 and TRBJ2-7; D unresolved. This CDR3 comprises 14 residues. Deletions cut 4 bases from V and 5 bases from J, with 16 bases between. CDR1 SGDLS and CDR2 YYNGEE come from the germline V gene.

A remark on this clonotype: A single base separates this from a much larger clone, so it may be a read error. The chain combines TRBV30 with TRBJ2-7, with a weak D call TRBD2 (6 bases). CDR1 and CDR2 (germline): GTSNPN, SVGIG (reference sequence). The CDR3 length is 12 residues. CDR3 nucleotide sequence: TGTGCCTGGAATAAACTAGCAGCCGAGAAGTACTTC. Protein sequence: CAWNKLAAEKYF.

The sample holds many counts of this clonotype. This rearrangement joins TRBV2 to TRBJ2-7; D ambiguous. The CDR3 runs to 20 residues. Between the trimmed V and J ends, which lost 4 bases and 0 bases, there was a span of 28 bases. CDR1 SNHLY and CDR2 FYNNEI come from the germline V gene. The CDR3 reads CASSGSSPGYNILSSYEQYF. The DNA of the CDR3 is TGTGCCAGCAGTGGTTCGTCCCCAGGCTACAATATTCTAAGCTCCTACGAGCAGTACTTC.

The chain uses TRBV6-1 and TRBJ1-5, with D possibly matching TRBD1 (5 bases). This CDR3 is built from 13 residues. V was shortened by 1 base and J by 10 bases, with 11 bases between the two germline ends. Germline V CDR1 and CDR2: MNHNS, SASEGT. The chain's CDR3 is CASSEGGQSPQHF. DNA of the CDR3: TGTGCCAGCAGTGAAGGCGGACAATCACCCCAGCATTTT.

For this clonotype: This may come from a read error, since a much larger clone is one base off. This sequence joins TRBV6-5 and TRBJ2-7, with 8 nucleotides matching TRBD1. The CDR3 is 14 amino acids. CDR1 and CDR2 from the germline V gene are MNHEY and SVGAGI. The CDR3 DNA follows: TGTGCCAGCAGTTCGCACAGGGGGTTCAACGAGCAGTGCTTC. It yields the protein CASSSHRGFNEQCF.

This chain connects TRBV9 to TRBJ1-2; D uncertain. V lost 0 bases and J 2 bases, leaving 5 bases between the germline ends. This CDR3 region has 13 residues. Germline V gene lookup returns CDR1 SGDLS and CDR2 YYNGEE. CDR3 amino acids: CASSVEVNYGYTF. CDR3 DNA sequence: TGTGCCAGCAGCGTAGAGGTGAACTATGGCTACACCTTC.

With respect to this clonotype: The junction shows a germline mismatch at one end, possibly a read error. The V gene is TRBV28, the J gene TRBJ2-7; maybe TRBD2 (6 bases). Germline values: CDR1 MDHEN, CDR2 SYDVKM. This CDR3 is built from 16 residues. The DNA for the CDR3 is TGTGCCAGCACCGGGGGTGAGAGGTACGACTCCGACGAGCAGTACTTC. It yields the protein CASTGGERYDSDEQYF. The complete variable domain, with remaining parts taken from reference TRBV28 and TRBJ2-7, reads DVKVTQSSRYLVKRTGEKVFLECVQDMDHENMFWYRQDPGLGLRLIYFSYDVKMKEKGDIPEGYSVSREKKERFSLILESASTNQTSMYLCASTGGERYDSDEQYFGPGTRLTVT.

The chain joins TRBV19 to TRBJ1-1, with D unclear. The CDR3 contains 14 residues. V lost 3 bases to trimming and J lost 3 bases, with 11 bases between them. CDR1 and CDR2 from the germline V gene are LNHDA and SQIVND (reference sequence). This CDR3 is CASSMRTRDTEAFF. CDR3 DNA: TGTGCCAGTAGTATGAGAACCCGGGACACTGAAGCTTTCTTT.

Many counts were recorded for this clonotype. The J gene is TRBJ2-5, the V gene TRBV12-3 or TRBV12-4; D call uncertain. Trimming stripped 8 bases from V and 5 bases from J, with 12 bases between. This CDR3 comprises 12 residues. CDR3: CASAWTSETQYF. For the CDR3, the DNA is TGTGCCAGCGCATGGACCTCGGAGACCCAGTACTTC.

This clonotype occurred many times. V and J are TRBV12-3 or TRBV12-4 and TRBJ1-2, with no clear D. V was pared by 3 bases and J by 1 base, with 15 bases between. The length of the CDR3 is 16 residues. Here the CDR3 reads CASSFEVGPLNYGYTF. In DNA form, the CDR3 reads TGTGCCAGCAGTTTTGAGGTTGGACCTCTTAACTATGGCTACACCTTC.

This clonotype showed up many times. The chain carries TRBV5-1 and TRBJ2-7; possibly TRBD1 for D (5 bases). Trimming took 0 bases from V and 1 from J, leaving 11 bases between them. CDR3 length: 15 residues. Germline V lookup: CDR1 SGHRS, CDR2 YFSETQ. CDR3 sequence: CASSLEGLGSYEQYF. CDR3 sequence (DNA): TGCGCCAGCAGCTTGGAGGGGCTAGGATCCTACGAGCAGTACTTC.